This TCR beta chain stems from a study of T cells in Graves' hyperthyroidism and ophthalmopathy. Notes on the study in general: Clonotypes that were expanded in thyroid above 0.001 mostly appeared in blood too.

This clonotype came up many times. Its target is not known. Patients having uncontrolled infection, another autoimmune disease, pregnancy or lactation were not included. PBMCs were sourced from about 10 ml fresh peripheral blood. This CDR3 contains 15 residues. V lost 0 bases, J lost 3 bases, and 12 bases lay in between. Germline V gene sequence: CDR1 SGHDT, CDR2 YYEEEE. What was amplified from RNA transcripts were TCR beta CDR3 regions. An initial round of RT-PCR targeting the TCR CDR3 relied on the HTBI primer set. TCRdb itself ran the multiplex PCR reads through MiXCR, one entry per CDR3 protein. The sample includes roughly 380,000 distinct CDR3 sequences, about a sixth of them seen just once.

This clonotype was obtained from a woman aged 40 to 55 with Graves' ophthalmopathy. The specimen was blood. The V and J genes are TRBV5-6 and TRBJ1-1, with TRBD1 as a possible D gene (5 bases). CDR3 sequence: CASSLDRGGDTEAFF. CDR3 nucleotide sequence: TGTGCCAGCAGCTTGGACCGCGGGGGGGACACTGAAGCTTTCTTT.